The clone carrying this T cell receptor beta chain was observed a single time. This specimen comes from a study of control samples from healthy donors and cancer patients. Profiling relied on immunoSEQ multiplex PCR, and the TCRdb table lists in-frame clones only, not all of them. The sample shows 190,000 or so clones, 85% to 95% of them seen only once. With 0 bases removed from V and 5 bases from J, the gap between germline ends came to 9 bases. The CDR3 totals 14 residues. Germline V gene sequence: CDR1 SGHRS, CDR2 YFSETQ. The specimen sequenced was blood. J is TRBJ1-5 and V is TRBV5-1; D gene uncertain. This receptor was identified in a man aged 18 to 35 in good health. CDR3 DNA: TGCGCCAGCAGCTTGGCCTCTGGGGATCAGCCCCAGCATTTT. Its translation is CASSLASGDQPQHF.